This T cell receptor (beta chain) derives from a study of control samples from healthy donors and cancer patients (dated by TCRdb to 2019 to 2021). Remarks on this clone: Its antigen is unknown. The record has no base qualities; no much larger clone is one base away.

The method was the immunoSEQ multiplex PCR assay. TCRdb obtained this table from immuneACCESS and retained in-frame rearrangements with V and J assigned. These tables miss some clones; where compared with another copy, unresolved V genes account for less than half of the shortfall, and the remainder is unexplained. The sample table records fewer than 15,000 clones; approximately 95% of these occur just once. Jointly, the top ten make up roughly 27% of the sample. From a lookup of the germline V gene, CDR1 and CDR2 are MGHRA and YSYEKL. Deletion took 5 bases off V and 2 bases off J, with a span of 2 bases between the germline ends. The CDR3 holds 11 amino acids from the cysteine to the phenylalanine. Just the 33-base CDR3 DNA is kept, in frame starting at base 1.

The sequencing sample was made of PBMCs. The rearrangement joined TRBV4-1 to TRBJ2-3, with no reliable assignment of the D segment. The receptor was derived from a man in his 70s with head and neck cancer. The CDR3 region reads CASSFTDTQYF. The DNA is as follows: TGCGCCAGCAGCTTCACAGATACGCAGTATTTT.